The 16 T cell receptor beta chains presented below share a single source sample, sequenced in a study of tissue T cells after allogeneic stem cell transplantation. As to time point: mouse harvest day 14 after allogeneic transplant. Mouse grafts combined 10^7 T-cell-depleted bone marrow cells with 10^6 splenic CD5+ T cells. Assay used: immunoSEQ multiplex PCR; TCRdb lists only in-frame clones, some missing. The sample carries 2,500 to 3,500 clones, 50% recorded once. Material: gut tissue. These receptors came from a female BALB/c mouse given C57BL/6 T cells with graft-versus-host disease after an allogeneic hematopoietic cell transplant.

Comments on this clone: Gene names follow the mouse nomenclature. The read finishes 1 residue shy of the CDR3 end, and the germline J gene is used to complete it. The chain has TRBV26 and TRBJ2-7; 8 positions match TRBD2. This CDR3 has 12 amino acids. J gave up 7 bases and V 2 bases, and 1 base lay outside the gene matches. The germline V gene encodes CDR1 KGHPV and CDR2 FQNQEV (reference sequence). CDR3 DNA, as far as it was read: TGTGCCAGCAGTCTGCTGGGGGGCGAACAGTAC. This codes for CASSLLGGEQY. The entire CDR3 is CASSLLGGEQYF. Full variable domain (remainder filled in from reference TRBV26 and TRBJ2-7): NSKVIQTPRYLVKGQGQKAKMRCIPEKGHPVVFWYQQNKNNEFKFLINFQNQEVLQQIDMTEKRFSAECPSNSPCSLEIQSSEAGDSALYLCASSLLGGEQYFGPGTRLTVL.

Comment on this clone: Each gene name is a mouse one. The read is 1 residue too short to cover the CDR3 end, so that end is filled in from the germline J gene. This chain links TRBV29 with TRBJ1-1; D gene unclear. The CDR3 is made up of 15 amino acids. Trimming took off 3 bases at V and 0 bases at J, with 11 bases between the two ends. Germline V gene data show CDR1 as MSHET and CDR2 as SYDVDS. Here the CDR3 reads CASSFSTNANTEVFF. The sequenced CDR3 bases are TGTGCTAGCAGTTTCTCAACAAATGCAAACACAGAAGTCTTC.

Details on this clone: Mouse germline and gene names are used. Read sequence stops 1 residue before the CDR3 end, and the germline J gene provides the missing end. This rearrangement joins TRBV23 to TRBJ2-4; the D segment call TRBD1 is taken from the table without a DNA check. The CDR3 has 13 residues. Germline-derived CDR1 and CDR2 are KGHTA and FQNQQP. The covered CDR3 bases are TGCTCCAGCAGTCAATCGCAGGGGGACACCTTGTAC. It encodes CSSSQSQGDTLY. The whole CDR3 protein reads CSSSQSQGDTLYF.

As for this clone: Gene labels here are mouse ones. The CDR3 goes on 1 residue after the read ends, and that part is filled in from the germline J gene. V usage is TRBV23 and J usage is TRBJ2-1; whether TRBD1, the table's D call, matches the DNA was not checked. The CDR3 is made up of 13 amino acids. Germline V gene sequence: CDR1 KGHTA, CDR2 FQNQQP. CDR3 amino acids: CSSSRTDYAEQFF. The covered CDR3 bases are TGCTCCAGCAGTCGGACAGACTATGCTGAGCAGTTC. Full variable domain (rest looked up from reference TRBV23 and TRBJ2-1): DAAVTQKPRYLIKMKGQEAEMKCIPEKGHTAVFWYQQKQSKELKFLIYFQNQQPLDQIDMVKERFSAVCPSSSLCSLGIRTCEAEDSALYLCSSSRTDYAEQFFGPGTRLTVL.

Details on this clone: Genes and germline are mouse. The read ends 1 residue shy of where the CDR3 ends; the end is completed using the germline J gene. The gene calls are TRBV20 and TRBJ2-1, with D maybe TRBD2 (8 bases). CDR3 length: 14 amino acids. CDR1 is GFQATS and CDR2 is STVNSAI in the germline V gene. V lost 6 bases to trimming and J lost 1 base, with 13 bases between them. CDR3 sequence reads: CGAQGGPNYAEQFF. The part of the CDR3 DNA that was read is TGTGGTGCCCAGGGGGGGCCCAACTATGCTGAGCAGTTC.

About this clone: At one end, the junction sequence differs from germline, possibly due to a read error. Any gene name here is a mouse gene name. The read finishes 1 residue shy of the CDR3 end, and the germline J gene is used to complete it. The chain is built from TRBV3 and TRBJ2-7; D is possibly TRBD1 (5 bases). CDR3 length: 13 residues. The germline CDR1 and CDR2 sequences are SNHLY and FYNGKV (reference sequence). The DNA read from the CDR3 is TGTGCCCGCAGCTATTCGACAGCCTATGAACAGTAC. Translation: CARSYSTAYEQY. The complete CDR3 reads CARSYSTAYEQYF.

Comment on this clone: Gene names refer to mouse genes. The read halts 1 residue ahead of the CDR3 end, with the missing end drawn from the germline J gene. The chain couples TRBV13-2 to TRBJ2-1; D is perhaps TRBD1 (6 bases). This CDR3 is built from 14 residues. Germline assignment: CDR1 NNHNN and CDR2 SYGAGS (reference sequence). V lost 2 bases and J lost 1, with 7 bases in between. The CDR3 DNA, read in part, is TGTGCCAGCGGTGAGAGGGGGAACTATGCTGAGCAGTTC. Translating it yields CASGERGNYAEQF. The whole CDR3 reads CASGERGNYAEQFF.

On this clone itself: All gene names here are mouse names. The DNA ends 1 residue before the CDR3 does, and the rest of the CDR3 is filled in from the germline J gene. V is TRBV14 and J is TRBJ1-2; D gene ambiguous. V was clipped by 2 bases and J by 0 bases, with 5 bases between them. CDR1 and CDR2 (germline): SGHDT, FRDEAV. This CDR3 is 13 amino acids long. The sequenced CDR3 bases are TGTGCCAGCAGTTTAGGGCCAAACTCCGACTACACC. The encoded protein is CASSLGPNSDYT. The whole CDR3 is CASSLGPNSDYTF.

This clone turned up a few times. Genes and germline are mouse. Read data end 1 residue before the CDR3 end; the end is taken from the germline J gene. This rearrangement joins TRBV26 to TRBJ2-2; D not certain. The germline V and J ends were trimmed by 6 bases and 0 bases, with 11 bases remaining between them. Germline CDR1 KGHPV, CDR2 FQNQEV (reference sequence). The CDR3 is made up of 15 amino acids. This chain's CDR3 is CASSPGPANTGQLYF. The CDR3 DNA, read in part, is TGTGCCAGCAGCCCTGGACCGGCAAACACCGGGCAGCTCTAC.

Details on this clone: Mouse gene names apply. CDR3 region: CASGDAQNTGQLYF. Partial CDR3 DNA: TGTGCCAGCGGTGATGCCCAGAACACCGGGCAGCTCTAC. The chain recombines TRBV13-2 with TRBJ2-2; no firm D call. The DNA ends 1 residue before the CDR3 does, and the rest of the CDR3 is filled in from the germline J gene. The CDR3 extends over 14 amino acids. CDR1 and CDR2 (germline): NNHNN, SYGAGS (reference sequence). Between the trimmed V and J ends, which lost 0 bases and 2 bases, there was a span of 5 bases.

In regard to this clone: These gene names are mouse names. Read data end 1 residue before the CDR3 end; the end is taken from the germline J gene. This sequence joins TRBV1 and TRBJ1-1, with D hard to call. The V end was cut by 0 bases, the J end by 0 bases, with 5 bases between. The CDR3 length is 14 residues. The germline V gene encodes CDR1 NSQYPW and CDR2 LRSPGD (reference sequence). CDR3 in amino acids: CTCSAEQSNTEVFF. The CDR3 DNA, read in part, is TGCACCTGCAGTGCAGAGCAGTCAAACACAGAAGTCTTC. The full variable domain, in which reference TRBV1 and TRBJ1-1 provide the parts outside the CDR3, is VTLLEQNPRWRLVPRGQAVNLRCILKNSQYPWMSWYQQDLQKQLQWLFTLRSPGDKEVKSLPGADYLATRVTDTELRLQVANMSQGRTLYCTCSAEQSNTEVFFGKGTRLTVV.

In its sample, this clone was seen a few times. Mouse germline and gene names are used. With the read ending 1 residue before the CDR3 end, the germline J gene is used to fill in that end. V usage is TRBV26 and J usage is TRBJ2-7, with D possibly being TRBD1 or TRBD2 (6 bases each). This CDR3 contains 12 residues. Germline V gene lookup returns CDR1 KGHPV and CDR2 FQNQEV (reference sequence). V lost 1 base to trimming and J lost 6 bases, with 7 bases between them. The sequenced CDR3 bases are TGTGCCAGCAGTCTGTTGGGGGCTGAACAGTAC. Its protein is CASSLLGAEQY. Given in full, the CDR3 is CASSLLGAEQYF. The full variable domain, with the rest looked up from reference TRBV26 and TRBJ2-7, is NSKVIQTPRYLVKGQGQKAKMRCIPEKGHPVVFWYQQNKNNEFKFLINFQNQEVLQQIDMTEKRFSAECPSNSPCSLEIQSSEAGDSALYLCASSLLGAEQYFGPGTRLTVL.

Remarks on this clone: The gene names given are mouse names. The read finishes 1 residue shy of the CDR3 end, and the germline J gene is used to complete it. V usage is TRBV24 and J usage is TRBJ1-5; 9 bases fit TRBD1. The ends lost 5 bases at V and 2 bases at J; junction bases unmatched: 4. CDR3 length: 15 residues. CDR1 is KGHTA and CDR2 is FRNEEI in the germline V gene. CDR3 residues: CASSKQGADNQAPLF. Partial CDR3 DNA: TGTGCCAGCAGTAAACAGGGGGCGGACAACCAGGCTCCGCTT.

Concerning this clone: Gene labels here are mouse ones. Read sequence stops 1 residue before the CDR3 end, and the germline J gene provides the missing end. The gene calls are TRBV13-1 and TRBJ2-7; 9 nucleotides align to TRBD2. V lost 0 bases, J lost 7 bases, and 8 bases stayed unmatched. CDR1 and CDR2 (germline): NSHNY, SYGAGN. The CDR3 is 15 amino acids. The CDR3 reads CASSDVWGGRWEQYF. CDR3 DNA (partial): TGTGCCAGCAGTGATGTCTGGGGGGGGCGCTGGGAACAGTAC.

This clone was seen more than once but under ten times. Genes and germline come from the mouse. The sequence runs out 1 residue before the end of the CDR3; the remainder is reconstructed from the germline J gene. The chain uses TRBV26 and TRBJ1-4, with D tentatively TRBD1 (6 bases). V lost 6 bases and J lost 0, with 8 bases in between. This CDR3 is 14 amino acids long. Per germline, CDR1 KGHPV and CDR2 FQNQEV (reference sequence). The CDR3 protein is CASRGQFSNERLFF. The CDR3 bases that were read are TGTGCCAGCAGGGGACAATTTTCCAACGAAAGATTATTT.

Comment on this clone: Genes and germline are mouse. The CDR3 extends 1 residue past the end of the read, so its final part is completed from the germline J gene. The rearrangement uses TRBV20 and TRBJ1-5; tentative D call: TRBD1 (6 bases). Per germline, CDR1 GFQATS and CDR2 STVNSAI. CDR3 length: 13 residues. Trimming cost V 3 bases and J 3 bases, with 9 bases left between them. The CDR3 bases that were read are TGTGGTGCTAGACAGGGAGGCAACCAGGCTCCGCTT. Translated: CGARQGGNQAPL. The full CDR3 reads CGARQGGNQAPLF.